This is a list of T cell receptor beta chains from one sample in a study of control samples from healthy donors and cancer patients. Libraries were prepared by immunoSEQ multiplex PCR; TCRdb keeps only in-frame clonotypes and omits some of them. Of fewer than 300,000 clones detected, roughly 82% appear once; the ten largest clones hold roughly 13%. Sequenced sample: PBMCs. All receptors come from a woman in her fifties or sixties with lung cancer. The CDR3 runs from the conserved cysteine through the conserved F or W. The D gene is left open where the match is weak. For some rows the clone size is stated as once, few or many, or as a class when expanded; others skip it.

clone_size j_call d_call v_call cdr3_aa cdr3_nt
NA TRBJ1-5 NA TRBV27 CASSERGFQPQHF TGTGCCAGCAGCGAAAGGGGTTTTCAGCCCCAGCATTTT
NA TRBJ1-1 NA TRBV6-5 CASRSPGVGEAFF TGTGCCAGCAGATCACCAGGGGTCGGTGAAGCTTTCTTT
NA TRBJ1-1 TRBD1 TRBV28 CASSSGTELGAAFF TGTGCCAGCAGCTCCGGGACAGAGTTGGGAGCAGCTTTCTTT
NA TRBJ2-7 TRBD2 TRBV3-1/TRBV3-2 CASSPPSGRAYEQYF TGTGCCAGCAGCCCGCCTAGCGGGAGGGCCTACGAGCAGTACTTC
NA TRBJ2-5 NA TRBV3-1/TRBV3-2 CASAGSEAETQYF TGTGCCAGCGCGGGCAGCGAGGCTGAGACCCAGTACTTC
NA TRBJ1-5 NA TRBV7-2 CASSGFNQPQHF TGTGCCAGCAGCGGGTTCAATCAGCCCCAGCATTTT
NA TRBJ1-5 NA TRBV28 CASSFTQNQPQHF TGTGCCAGCAGTTTCACCCAGAATCAGCCCCAGCATTTT
NA TRBJ2-7 TRBD1 TRBV2 CASRGTGLPYEQYF TGTGCCAGCAGAGGGACAGGGCTCCCCTACGAGCAGTACTTC
NA TRBJ1-4 NA TRBV3-1/TRBV3-2 CASSQLNEKLFF TGTGCCAGCAGCCAACTTAATGAAAAACTGTTTTTT
NA TRBJ2-1 NA TRBV19 CASSPSVSSYNEQFF TGTGCCAGTAGCCCTTCAGTGAGCTCCTACAATGAGCAGTTCTTC
NA TRBJ2-5 TRBD2 TRBV6-1 CASSELSGTTQETQYF TGTGCCAGCAGTGAACTGTCCGGGACTACCCAAGAGACCCAGTACTTC
NA TRBJ2-1 NA TRBV5-1 CASSLRRTYNEQFF TGCGCCAGCAGCTTGAGGCGAACCTACAATGAGCAGTTCTTC
NA TRBJ1-1 NA TRBV6-1 CASSEAGASRAEAFF TGTGCCAGCAGTGAAGCGGGGGCCAGCCGCGCTGAAGCTTTCTTT
NA TRBJ1-1 NA TRBV5-1 CASKFSRGMNTEAFF TGCGCCAGCAAGTTCTCCCGGGGGATGAACACTGAAGCTTTCTTT
NA TRBJ1-5 TRBD1 TRBV24-1 CATSARGGSQPQHF TGTGCCACCAGTGCCAGGGGGGGGAGTCAGCCCCAGCATTTT
NA TRBJ2-5 NA TRBV6-2/TRBV6-3 CASSGTLGETQYF TGTGCCAGCAGTGGGACGTTAGGGGAGACCCAGTACTTC
NA TRBJ2-1 TRBD1 TRBV5-1 CASSIRTGGAGGQFF TGCGCCAGCAGCATACGGACAGGGGGCGCCGGGGGACAGTTCTTC
NA TRBJ2-1 NA TRBV9 CASSVDSGYNEQFF TGTGCCAGCAGCGTAGATTCGGGCTACAATGAGCAGTTCTTC
NA TRBJ2-1 NA TRBV5-1 CASSLAGTSYNEQFF TGCGCCAGCAGCTTGGCCGGGACATCATACAATGAGCAGTTCTTC
once TRBJ2-3 TRBD2 TRBV9 CASSRREGSTDTQYF TGTGCCAGCAGCAGGCGGGAGGGGAGCACAGATACGCAGTATTTT
NA TRBJ2-3 NA TRBV30 CAWSVAGGTDTQYF TGTGCCTGGAGTGTAGCCGGCGGCACAGATACGCAGTATTTT
NA TRBJ2-2 TRBD2 TRBV2 CASKRDSNTGELFF TGTGCCAGCAAGCGGGACTCCAACACCGGGGAGCTGTTTTTT
NA TRBJ2-1 TRBD1 TRBV7-9 CASSLMGQVGDEQFF TGTGCCAGCAGCTTAATGGGACAGGTGGGGGATGAGCAGTTCTTC
NA TRBJ2-7 TRBD1 TRBV15 CATSRRQGYEQYF TGTGCCACCAGCAGACGACAGGGCTACGAGCAGTACTTC
NA TRBJ1-1 NA TRBV6-4 CASSRGVNTEAFF TGTGCCAGCAGCAGGGGCGTGAACACTGAAGCTTTCTTT
NA TRBJ1-1 TRBD1 TRBV6-1 CASSDIPRQGRTEAFF TGTGCCAGCAGTGATATTCCGAGACAGGGGAGAACTGAAGCTTTCTTT
few TRBJ2-2 NA TRBV19 CASSIGNTGELFF TGTGCCAGTAGTATCGGGAACACCGGGGAGCTGTTTTTT
few TRBJ1-2 NA TRBV6-2/TRBV6-3 CASSTTYYGYTF TGTGCCAGCAGTACCACCTACTATGGCTACACCTTC
NA TRBJ2-1 NA TRBV25-1 CASSRESHNEQFF TGTGCCAGCAGTCGGGAGTCGCACAATGAGCAGTTCTTC
NA TRBJ2-7 NA TRBV27 CASSFHDGGLEQYF TGTGCCAGCAGTTTCCACGACGGTGGGCTCGAGCAGTACTTC
NA TRBJ1-1 NA TRBV4-1 CASSQPGWGTEAFF TGCGCCAGCAGCCAACCAGGGTGGGGGACTGAAGCTTTCTTT
once TRBJ2-7 TRBD1 TRBV19 CASSTGQGSYEQYF TGTGCCAGTAGTACTGGACAGGGGAGCTACGAGCAGTACTTC
NA TRBJ2-1 NA TRBV18 CASSPLGTRGPNEQFF TGTGCCAGCTCACCACTAGGGACCCGAGGTCCCAATGAGCAGTTCTTC
NA TRBJ2-2 NA TRBV9 CASSVDKDTNTGELFF TGTGCCAGCAGCGTAGATAAGGACACGAACACCGGGGAGCTGTTTTTT